The source of this T cell receptor (beta chain) is a study of cytomegalovirus exposure and HLA in healthy donors. Turning to this clone: Its target is unknown.

Sequenced by immunoSEQ multiplex PCR; TCRdb stores in-frame clones only, minus some. The data hold 300,000 or so clones, with roughly 87% observed a single time. General study results and limits: The listing of 150 to 200 TCR beta chains classed them as cytomegalovirus-associated.

Separate from the roughly 720-subject first cohort, the approximately 120-subject validation cohort was the one that the donors belonged to. CDR1 and CDR2 from the germline V gene are LNHDA and SQIVND (reference sequence). The CDR3 is made up of 15 amino acids. Germline trimming cut 2 bases from V and 4 bases from J; bases unmatched to any gene: 5. Sequencing was carried out using PBMCs. This receptor was identified in a man aged 25-45 years in good health and CMV-seronegative. The rearrangement joins TRBV19 to TRBJ1-2, with 9 bases aligning to TRBD1. The CDR3 reads CASSINRGRIYGYTF. CDR3 bases: TGTGCCAGTAGTATAAACAGGGGGCGGATCTATGGCTACACCTTC.